Listed below are T cell receptor beta chains from one sample, sequenced in a study of shared clonotypes between healthy human individuals. Measured with immunoSEQ multiplex PCR; TCRdb has only the in-frame clones, and not every one. Among approximately 1.9 million clones listed, roughly 93% were seen once. Sequencing was done on a sample of naive CD8+ T cells from PBMCs. The source of these receptors is a young man in good health. Some clones in this sample may be carry-over from other donors' samples. CDR3s include the opening cysteine and the closing phenylalanine or tryptophan. The order of the fields is J gene, V gene, CDR3 protein.

>TRBJ2-1|TRBV15
CATSRRYNEQFF
>TRBJ1-5|TRBV19
CASSIVGEPGPQHF
>TRBJ2-1|TRBV27
CASSMLAGGNEQFF
>TRBJ2-7|TRBV9
CASSDSNEQYF
>TRBJ2-3|TRBV2
CASSERKLRGSTDTQYF
>TRBJ1-2|TRBV7-8
CASSLKYRDRDSYGYTF
>TRBJ2-2|TRBV5-1
CASSYRLGYTGELFF
>TRBJ1-5|TRBV7-9
CASSPGTGGDQPQHF
>TRBJ1-3|TRBV7-9
CASSEQGSGNTIYF
>TRBJ2-6|TRBV27
CASSARGARSGANVLTF
>TRBJ2-7|TRBV11-1
CASSLRTASSYEQYF
>TRBJ2-3|TRBV2
CASCRGTGGEDTQYF
>TRBJ2-3|TRBV6-5
CASSYSIGTDTQYF
>TRBJ2-5|TRBV10-3
CAISETGQKETQYF
>TRBJ2-5|TRBV29-1
CSVEPSGRAGETQYF
>TRBJ2-1|TRBV7-9
CASSPPGGSSYNEQFF
>TRBJ2-7|TRBV7-9
CASSLGSGMGWEQYF
>TRBJ2-7|TRBV7-2
CASSYLHYEQYF
>TRBJ2-5|TRBV11-2
CASSLEGMTGETQYF
>TRBJ2-7|TRBV2
CASREGVEQYF
>TRBJ2-7|TRBV27
CANPSAYTYEQYF
>TRBJ1-1|TRBV15
CATSKAEGLNTEAFF
>TRBJ1-4|TRBV9
CASSVASGREVNEKLFF
>TRBJ2-7|TRBV7-8
CASRPGQAYEQYF
>TRBJ2-2|TRBV7-8
CASSLSAGTGELFF
>TRBJ1-2|TRBV6-1
CASSGRGRVFVGYTF
>TRBJ2-7|TRBV7-9
CASSSGTGAIYEQYF
>TRBJ2-1|TRBV9
CASRGTSHNEQFF
>TRBJ1-2|TRBV27
CASAPFTGGNYGYTF
>TRBJ1-1|TRBV7-9
CASSLNQPLDTEAFF
>TRBJ2-5|TRBV7-9
CASSSKGRAGETQYF
>TRBJ2-7|TRBV27
CASSYSSGTVVYEQYF
>TRBJ2-3|TRBV27
CASSMGTASTDTQYF
>TRBJ2-7|TRBV27
CASSFSAGTVTYEQYF
>TRBJ2-7|TRBV6-5
CASSPFRGGSDEQYF
>TRBJ1-1|TRBV7-9
CASSRPENSMNTEAFF
>TRBJ1-2|TRBV28
CASRTRGGGFYGYTF
>TRBJ2-7|TRBV7-2
CASSWAGASPGEQYF
>TRBJ2-7|TRBV6-6
CASNWGTYYEQYF
>TRBJ2-5|TRBV30
CAWIPPGGWRETQYF
>TRBJ2-7|TRBV9
CASSAWASGSSYEQYF
>TRBJ1-2|TRBV7-9
CASSLARQGVNYGYTF
>TRBJ2-1|TRBV7-9
CASSSRTEREWNEQFF
>TRBJ2-1|TRBV10-3
CAIREGLYNEQFF
>TRBJ1-4|TRBV19
CASSILGAGRTNEKLFF
>TRBJ2-4|TRBV7-8
CASSGGAPTLRAGKNIQYF
>TRBJ2-1|TRBV19
CASRAGGPKNEQFF
>TRBJ1-2|TRBV6-5
CASSYGTGGYGYTF
>TRBJ2-2|TRBV28
CASSSRTTPNTGELFF
>TRBJ2-7|TRBV4-3
CASSWGGADEQYF
>TRBJ2-7|TRBV28
CASSFLRGRYEQYF
>TRBJ2-5|TRBV5-6
CASRQRGDRVETQYF
>TRBJ2-7|TRBV6-5
CASTQGTSSEQYF
>TRBJ2-7|TRBV14
CASSPRGPYEQYF
>TRBJ2-5|TRBV9
CASSVSAGGQETQYF
>TRBJ2-7|TRBV7-2
CASSLGTLYEQYF
>TRBJ2-1|TRBV9
CASSPGGSYNEQFF